This T cell receptor (beta chain) originates from a study of PD-1 blockade in classical Hodgkin lymphoma. Profiling relied on immunoSEQ multiplex PCR, and the TCRdb table lists in-frame clones only, not all of them. The sample carries 30,000 to 40,000 clones, approximately 82% recorded once. Relapse was seen in all patients after autologous stem cell transplantation, and brentuximab vedotin exposure was variable. Complete response, partial response or progressive disease was recorded as best response. Details on this clone: The antigen is undetermined.

Regarding the study as a whole: Some patients began nivolumab under 1 year after ASCT. These patients were excluded from later analyses. Relapsed/refractory patients reportedly had lower baseline diversity than newly diagnosed patients.

This CDR3 has 13 amino acids. From germline, CDR1 is KGHSH and CDR2 LQKENI. The J segment lost 5 bases and the V segment lost 3 bases, leaving 2 bases of the junction unmatched. V is TRBV18 and J is TRBJ1-2, with TRBD1 identical over 8 bases. Sequencing used peripheral blood mononuclear cells (PBMCs), obtained before the second cycle of nivolumab. This receptor was identified in a human donor with classical Hodgkin lymphoma. In nucleotides, the CDR3 is TGTGCCAGCTCACCGACAGGGGAATATGGCTACACCTTC. Its protein product is CASSPTGEYGYTF.